This TCR beta chain was found in a study of blood T cell repertoires in COVID-19. Study summary: COVID-19 samples, acute and convalescent, were from the United States, Italy and Spain.

In the source study's methods: Reference gene primer amplification gave estimated nucleated cell counts. Sequencing used immunoSEQ multiplex PCR; TCRdb keeps in-frame clones, though not all of them. For V, J and clone size, that table is used; D and trimming come from the DNA. In the table there are about 170,000 clones, about 85% of which are singletons. It was during active infection that Seattle patients were enrolled and then longitudinally followed. Germline V gene lookup returns CDR1 LGHDT and CDR2 YNNKEL (reference sequence). V lost 0 bases and J lost 3, with 5 bases in between. The CDR3 covers 13 residues.

Sequenced: peripheral blood. The TCR was taken from an elderly woman with COVID-19, enrolled during active disease. This rearrangement joins TRBV3-1 (or the pseudogene TRBV3-2) to TRBJ1-1; D gene ambiguous. CDR3 nucleotides: TGTGCCAGCAGCCAAGACCCATACACTGAAGCTTTCTTT. It translates to CASSQDPYTEAFF.